The 31 T cell receptor beta chains below all came from one sample that was sequenced in a study of identical twins. Using its own MiXCR run on the 5' RACE reads, TCRdb lists one record per CDR3 protein. The repertoire holds around 530,000 distinct CDR3 sequences, with approximately 14% as singletons. These records were also assigned to another study, of yellow fever vaccine responses in identical twins.

What was sequenced was CD4+ T cells sorted from blood. The receptors come from a young woman in good health.

The rearrangement links TRBV29-1 to TRBJ2-7, with 8 bases matching TRBD1. V lost 6 bases to trimming and J lost 1 base; unmatched junction nucleotides: 8. Germline V gives CDR1 SQVTM, CDR2 ANQGSEA. The CDR3 spans 14 residues. CDR3 region: CSVARQGSSYEQYF. The CDR3, as DNA: TGCAGCGTCGCTAGACAGGGGTCATCCTACGAGCAGTACTTC.

The chain links TRBV5-1 to TRBJ2-7, with 7 positions matching TRBD1. V lost 4 bases, J lost 1 base, and 11 bases stayed unmatched. CDR3 length: 16 residues. The germline V gene encodes CDR1 SGHRS and CDR2 YFSETQ. CDR3 coding DNA: TGCGCCAGCAGCGTGGGGTTACAGGGGACATCCTACGAGCAGTACTTC. The encoded protein is CASSVGLQGTSYEQYF.

This clonotype was counted ten times or more. The V gene is TRBV2, the J gene TRBJ1-1; D gene unclear. Germline CDR1 is SNHLY and CDR2 is FYNNEI. The CDR3 runs to 12 residues. V lost 4 bases, J lost 6 bases, and 9 bases lay in between. CDR3 DNA sequence: TGTGCCAGCAGTGGCTCCGGGGCTGAAGCTTTCTTT. Its protein is CASSGSGAEAFF.

This sequence joins TRBV12-3 or TRBV12-4 and TRBJ2-6; D remains ambiguous. The CDR3 extends over 13 amino acids. The CDR3 protein is CAAGDSGANVLTF. The CDR3 DNA sequence: TGTGCAGCTGGGGACTCTGGGGCCAACGTCCTGACTTTC.

This clonotype has just a few counts. J is TRBJ1-4 and V is TRBV20-1; D gene ambiguous. Trimming removed 2 bases at V and 6 bases at J, with 4 bases between. The CDR3 length is 11 residues. Germline loops: CDR1 DFQATT, CDR2 SNEGSKA (reference sequence). The chain's CDR3 is CSARPYEKLFF. CDR3 bases: TGCAGTGCTAGACCTTATGAAAAACTGTTTTTT.

This chain joins TRBV6-1 and TRBJ2-7; D is unresolved. Between the trimmed V and J ends, which lost 2 bases and 7 bases, there was a span of 3 bases. The CDR3 loop spans 10 amino acids. Per the germline V gene, CDR1 is MNHNS and CDR2 is SASEGT. CDR3 nucleotides: TGTGCCAGCAGTGAAAGGGAGCAGTACGTC. It encodes CASSEREQYV.

The V call is TRBV15, the J call TRBJ1-2; possible D gene TRBD1, 6 bases. Deletions cut 2 bases from V and 3 bases from J, with 13 bases between. Germline loops: CDR1 LNHNV, CDR2 YYDKDF (reference sequence). The CDR3 is made up of 15 amino acids. CDR3: CATSRFTQGDYGYTF. CDR3 bases: TGTGCCACCAGCAGATTTACACAGGGAGACTATGGCTACACCTTC. Using reference TRBV15 and TRBJ1-2 for the parts outside the CDR3, the full variable domain is DAMVIQNPRYQVTQFGKPVTLSCSQTLNHNVMYWYQQKSSQAPKLLFHYYDKDFNNEADTPDNFQSRRPNTSFCFLDIRSPGLGDTAMYLCATSRFTQGDYGYTFGSGTRLTVV.

This chain joins TRBV20-1 and TRBJ1-2, with no clear D. The CDR3 is 12 amino acids. The ends were cut back, 0 bases at V and 2 bases at J, with 4 bases in the middle. The germline V gene encodes CDR1 DFQATT and CDR2 SNEGSKA (reference sequence). CDR3 amino acids: CSARDPNYGYTF. The CDR3 bases are TGCAGTGCTAGAGACCCCAACTATGGCTACACCTTC.

The chain joins TRBV21-1 to TRBJ2-7. TRBV21-1 is a pseudogene segment. The CDR3 is made up of 14 amino acids. CDR3 region: CASSSPMSPYEQYV. The CDR3 DNA sequence: TGTGCCAGCAGCTCTCCAATGAGCCCCTACGAGCAGTACGTC.

In its sample, this clonotype was seen a few times. The gene calls are TRBV28 and TRBJ2-5; 15 bases map to TRBD2. CDR1 is MDHEN, CDR2 SYDVKM, per germline. Losses at the gene ends were 6 bases for V and 4 bases for J; bases not matched to a gene: 12. The CDR3 runs to 18 residues. DNA of the CDR3: TGTGCCAGCAGACCCGGACTAGCGGGGGGGCCGGGGGGAGAGACCCAGTACTTC. Amino acid sequence: CASRPGLAGGPGGETQYF.

The rearrangement links TRBV28 to TRBJ1-6, with D hard to call. This CDR3 is built from 16 residues. V was trimmed by 4 bases and J by 7 bases, leaving 17 bases between them. Looked up from germline, CDR1 is MDHEN and CDR2 is SYDVKM. The CDR3 bases are TGTGCCAGCAGTTCCCGGGAGGGTATAAGAAATTCACCCCTCCACTTT. This translates into CASSSREGIRNSPLHF.

This clonotype was recorded at least ten times. The rearrangement links TRBV7-8 to TRBJ2-1, with 7 positions matching TRBD2. Trimming cost V 5 bases and J 8 bases; bases outside gene matches: 3. The CDR3 has 12 amino acids. Germline values: CDR1 SGHVS, CDR2 FQNEAQ. The CDR3 sequence is CASSLRGDEQFF. CDR3 DNA sequence: TGTGCCAGCAGCCTTCGGGGGGATGAGCAGTTCTTC.

The rearrangement uses TRBV28 and TRBJ2-7; D ambiguous. Germline CDR1 and CDR2: MDHEN and SYDVKM. The V and J ends lost 1 base and 6 bases respectively, with 10 bases between them. This CDR3 region has 13 residues. For the CDR3, the DNA is TGTGCCAGCAGTTTATCGGTGGCCAGCGAGCAGTACGTC. It is translated as CASSLSVASEQYV.

This clonotype turned up a few times. The J gene is TRBJ1-1, the V gene TRBV4-1; 7 bases agree with TRBD1. Germline values: CDR1 MGHRA, CDR2 YSYEKL. V trimming: 7 bases; J trimming: 5 bases; junction bases outside the gene matches: 10. This CDR3 is built from 14 residues. CDR3 sequence: CASNRQGGETEAFF. The CDR3, as DNA: TGCGCCAGCAACAGACAGGGCGGGGAAACTGAAGCTTTCTTT.

The rearrangement links TRBV9 to TRBJ2-6, with unresolved D. The V gene lost 2 bases and the J gene lost 0 bases, with 6 bases spanning the gap. Germline V gene lookup returns CDR1 SGDLS and CDR2 YYNGEE. The CDR3 length is 15 residues. In DNA form, the CDR3 reads TGTGCCAGCAGCGTTCCGAGCTCTGGGGCCAACGTCCTGACTTTC. This codes for CASSVPSSGANVLTF.

The table lists this clonotype with a few counts. The rearrangement uses TRBV14 and TRBJ2-1; the match to TRBD1 covers 9 bases. Germline V gives CDR1 SGHDN, CDR2 FVKESK. This CDR3 has 15 amino acids. Trimming at V came to 4 bases and at J to 9 bases, leaving 10 bases not matched to a gene. The CDR3 nucleotides read TGTGCCAGCAGCCTGCCCGGGACAGGGCTTATTGAGCAGTTCTTC. Its translation is CASSLPGTGLIEQFF.

This sequence joins TRBV7-2 and TRBJ2-7, with D perhaps assigned TRBD1 or TRBD2 (5 bases each). Trimming left V 0 bases short and J 3 bases short, with 9 bases between. CDR1 is SGHTA, CDR2 FQGNSA, per germline. The CDR3 extends over 14 amino acids. CDR3 bases: TGTGCCAGCAGCTTAGCGGGGACCTTCTACGAGCAGTACTTC. Translation: CASSLAGTFYEQYF.

This clonotype has only a few counts. The chain joins TRBV7-6 to TRBJ2-1; 15 bases map to TRBD2. From germline, CDR1 is SGHVS and CDR2 FNYEAQ. CDR3 length equals 18 residues. With V trimmed by 2 bases and J by 2 bases, 4 bases remained unmatched. CDR3 sequence reads: CASSLRTSGGAPYNEQFF. The CDR3 DNA reads as TGTGCCAGCAGCTTACGGACTAGCGGGGGGGCCCCCTACAATGAGCAGTTCTTC.

This clonotype was detected a few times. CDR3 nucleotides: TGTGCCAGCAGCCAAGATGTAGCAGATACGCAGTATTTT. Its translation: CASSQDVADTQYF. The rearrangement uses TRBV4-2 and TRBJ2-3, with D hard to call. The CDR3 contains 13 residues. CDR1 is LGHNA and CDR2 is YNFKEQ in the germline V gene. V lost 0 bases and J lost 4, with 5 bases in between.

This clonotype occurred a few times. The chain carries TRBV7-9 and TRBJ1-4; D is possibly TRBD1 (5 bases). CDR3 size: 13 residues. V was pared by 6 bases and J by 6 bases, with 11 bases between. Per the germline V gene, CDR1 is SEHNR and CDR2 is FQNEAQ (reference sequence). CDR3 sequence (DNA): TGTGCCAGCAGGGGGGACGCACATGAAAAACTGTTTTTT. Translation: CASRGDAHEKLFF.

This clonotype was recorded once. The genes are TRBV28 and TRBJ2-5, with D possibly matching TRBD2 (6 bases). V gave up 2 bases and J gave up 7 bases, with 14 bases separating them. Germline CDR1 is MDHEN and CDR2 is SYDVKM. There are 14 residues in the CDR3. The CDR3 here is CASSLLSGRWTQYF. The CDR3 DNA reads TGTGCCAGCAGTTTACTTAGCGGCAGGTGGACCCAGTACTTC.

The chain carries TRBV24-1 and TRBJ2-5, with 10 bases that match TRBD2. V shed 3 bases and J 1 base; nucleotides not matched to a gene: 4. Germline V gives CDR1 KGHDR, CDR2 SFDVKD. This CDR3 is 16 amino acids long. The CDR3 region has the DNA TGTGCCACCAGTGATAGCGGGAGGGGAAGCCAAGAGACCCAGTACTTC. Amino acid sequence: CATSDSGRGSQETQYF.

The chain has TRBV5-1 and TRBJ2-1, with TRBD2 as a possible D gene (6 bases). Germline V CDR1 and CDR2: SGHRS, YFSETQ. V was trimmed by 6 bases and J by 1 base, leaving 17 bases between them. This CDR3 has 16 amino acids. This CDR3 is CASTEATSNSYNEQFF. DNA for the CDR3: TGCGCCAGCACCGAAGCCACTAGCAATTCCTACAATGAGCAGTTCTTC.

The DNA for the CDR3 is TGTGCCACCAGTGACCCCGGCGGAGGCAAGGGAGAGACCCAGTACTTC. Its translation: CATSDPGGGKGETQYF. The gene calls are TRBV24-1 and TRBJ2-5; D perhaps matches TRBD2 (5 bases). Trimming stripped 4 bases from V and 4 bases from J, with 18 bases between. The CDR3 runs to 16 residues. Looked up from germline, CDR1 is KGHDR and CDR2 is SFDVKD.

The J gene is TRBJ2-2, the V gene TRBV12-5; unclear D gene. The CDR3 length is 17 residues. Germline V gives CDR1 LGHNT, CDR2 FRNRAP. Trimming stripped 3 bases from V and 2 bases from J, with 16 bases between. The CDR3 reads CASGFLVAGRNTGELFF. The DNA of the CDR3 is TGTGCTAGTGGTTTTCTGGTGGCAGGCAGAAACACCGGGGAGCTGTTTTTT.

This clonotype appeared a few times. The V gene is TRBV7-9, the J gene TRBJ2-3, with D perhaps matching TRBD1 (6 bases). The CDR3 has 15 residues. Germline V CDR1 and CDR2: SEHNR, FQNEAQ (reference sequence). V dropped 0 bases and J dropped 2 bases, with 9 bases sitting between them. The CDR3 coding sequence is TGTGCCAGCAGCTTAGCACAGGGTTTCACAGATACGCAGTATTTT. Translating it yields CASSLAQGFTDTQYF.

The chain couples TRBV7-9 to TRBJ2-7; D remains ambiguous. Trimming took off 4 bases at V and 5 bases at J, with 9 bases between the two ends. This CDR3 has 12 amino acids. The germline gives CDR1 SEHNR, CDR2 FQNEAQ (reference sequence). In DNA, the CDR3 is TGTGCCAGCAGCTCAGGCCTTAACGAGCAGTACGTC. Translation: CASSSGLNEQYV.

The chain combines TRBV20-1 with TRBJ1-2; 12 bases agree with TRBD1. This CDR3 comprises 14 residues. Germline lookup yields CDR1 DFQATT and CDR2 SNEGSKA (reference sequence). Germline trimming cut 4 bases from V and 4 bases from J; bases unmatched to any gene: 4. CDR3 in amino acids: CSATGTGGSYGYTF. In DNA form, the CDR3 reads TGCAGTGCTACCGGGACAGGGGGCAGCTATGGCTACACCTTC.

This clonotype was counted between two and nine times. The chain is built from TRBV5-1 and TRBJ2-7; 7 bases are shared with TRBD1. The length of the CDR3 is 16 residues. V was clipped by 0 bases and J by 0 bases; unmatched bases: 6. The germline V gene encodes CDR1 SGHRS and CDR2 YFSETQ. The DNA of the CDR3 is TGCGCCAGCAGCTTGGCCGCCCGGGACAGCTCCTACGAGCAGTACTTC. Translating it yields CASSLAARDSSYEQYF.

Many counts were recorded for this clonotype. The chain recombines TRBV10-3 with TRBJ2-7, with TRBD1 matching over 7 bases. Germline V lookup: CDR1 ENHRY, CDR2 SYGVKD. The CDR3 is 14 residues long. Trimming cost V 6 bases and J 1 base; bases outside gene matches: 6. CDR3 nucleotides: TGTGCCATCAGACCCGGGACAGCATCCTACGAGCAGTACTTC. It codes for CAIRPGTASYEQYF.

Only a few counts were recorded for this clonotype. The chain has TRBV9 and TRBJ2-2; D is possibly TRBD1 (6 bases). The germline V and J ends were trimmed by 4 bases and 6 bases, with 16 bases remaining between them. The CDR3 spans 15 residues. Germline-derived CDR1 and CDR2 are SGDLS and YYNGEE. The CDR3, as DNA: TGTGCCAGCAGCCCAAACAGGGCCGGGGCCGGGGAGCTGTTTTTT. This encodes CASSPNRAGAGELFF.